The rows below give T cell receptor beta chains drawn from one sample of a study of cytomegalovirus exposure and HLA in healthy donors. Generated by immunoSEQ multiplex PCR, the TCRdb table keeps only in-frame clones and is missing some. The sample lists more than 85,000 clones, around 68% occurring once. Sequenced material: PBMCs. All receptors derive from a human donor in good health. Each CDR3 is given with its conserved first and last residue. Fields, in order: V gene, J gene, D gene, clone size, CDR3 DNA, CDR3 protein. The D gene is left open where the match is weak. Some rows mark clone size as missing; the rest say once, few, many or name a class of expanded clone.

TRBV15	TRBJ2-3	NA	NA	TGTGCCACCAGCAGAGATTGGAGAGATACGCAGTATTTT	CATSRDWRDTQYF
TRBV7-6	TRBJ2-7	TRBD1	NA	TGTGCCAGCAGCGCGGGGACAGGGGCCTACGAGCAGTACTTC	CASSAGTGAYEQYF
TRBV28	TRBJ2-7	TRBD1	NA	TGTGCCAGCAGCCCGCCTAACCGGGACAGGCGAACCTACGAGCAGTACTTC	CASSPPNRDRRTYEQYF
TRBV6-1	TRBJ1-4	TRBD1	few	TGTGCCACCCTATTGGACAGGCGCCTCGAAAAACTGTTTTTT	CATLLDRRLEKLFF
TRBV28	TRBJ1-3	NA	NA	TGTGCCAGCAGTCCGCTGATAGAGCTTCGCAACACCATATATTTT	CASSPLIELRNTIYF
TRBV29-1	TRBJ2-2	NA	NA	TGCAGCGCTCAGGCAACACCCGGGGAGCTGTTTTTT	CSAQATPGELFF
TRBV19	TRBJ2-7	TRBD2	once	TGTGCCAGTAGTGATCCTAGCGGGAGCGTTTACGAGCAGTACTTC	CASSDPSGSVYEQYF
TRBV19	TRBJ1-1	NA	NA	TGTGCCAGTAGTCCCTCCGCAGGGGCAGCTTTCTTT	CASSPSAGAAFF
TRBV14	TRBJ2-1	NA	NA	TGTGCCAGCAGCCCAGGGCGTAACTCCTACAATGAGCAGTTCTTC	CASSPGRNSYNEQFF
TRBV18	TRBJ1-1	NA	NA	TGTGCCAGCTCACCTCTTCCACCCCGACAGGTATCCATGAACACTGAAGCTTTCTTT	CASSPLPPRQVSMNTEAFF
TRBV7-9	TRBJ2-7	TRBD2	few	TGTGCCAGCAGCTTAACTAGCGGGAGGCTGGGGAGGGAGCAGTACTTC	CASSLTSGRLGREQYF
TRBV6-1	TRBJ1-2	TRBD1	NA	TGTGCCAGCAGTGAGCAGACAGGGGGCGAGCGCTACACCTTC	CASSEQTGGERYTF
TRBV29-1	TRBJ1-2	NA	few	TGCAGCGTTGGAGTGGGCGGTGGGGCTATCGGCTACACCTTC	CSVGVGGGAIGYTF
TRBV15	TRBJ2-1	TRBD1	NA	TGTGCCACGAGCAAACCGGGACAGGGGTTATACAATGAGCAGTTCTTC	CATSKPGQGLYNEQFF
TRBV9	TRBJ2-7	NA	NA	TGTGCCAGCAGCGTAGCGAACAACTACGAGCAGTACTTC	CASSVANNYEQYF
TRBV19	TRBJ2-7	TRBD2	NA	TGTGCCAGTAGTCCTAGCGGGTACGAGCAGTACTTC	CASSPSGYEQYF
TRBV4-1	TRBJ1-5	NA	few	TGCGCCAGCAGCCAAGGCCCGGCTGGCGGTCAGCCCCAGCATTTT	CASSQGPAGGQPQHF
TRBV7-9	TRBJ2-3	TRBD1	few	TGTGCCGGACAAAAGAGGACAGGGGGCCCAGATACGCAGTATTTT	CAGQKRTGGPDTQYF
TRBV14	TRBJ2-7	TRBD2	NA	TGTGCCAGCAGCCGCCGGACTAGCGGGAGGGACGAGCAGTACTTC	CASSRRTSGRDEQYF
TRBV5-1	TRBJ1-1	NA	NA	TGCGCCAGCAGCTTGGCGGGTCAGCTGAACACTGAAGCTTTCTTT	CASSLAGQLNTEAFF
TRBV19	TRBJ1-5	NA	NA	TGTGCCAGTAGTCCCTTTGGGGCGAGCAATCAGCCCCAGCATTTT	CASSPFGASNQPQHF
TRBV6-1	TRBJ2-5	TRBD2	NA	TGTGCCAGCAGTGGCGGGACTAGCGGGAGTTTGGAGACCCAGTACTTC	CASSGGTSGSLETQYF
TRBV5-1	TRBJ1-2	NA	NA	TGCGCCAGCAGCTTGGCCCGAGGGCCACGGAGCTATGGCTACACCTTC	CASSLARGPRSYGYTF
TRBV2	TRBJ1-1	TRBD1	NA	TGTGCCAGCAGTAAGGACAGGATTCGGGCTTTCTTT	CASSKDRIRAFF
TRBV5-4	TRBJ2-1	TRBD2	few	TGTGCCAGCAGCATGGGACTAGCGGTTTACAATGAGCAGTTCTTC	CASSMGLAVYNEQFF
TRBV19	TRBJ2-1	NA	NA	TGTGCCAGTAGTATCTGGGGCGGACTATCCTACAATGAGCAGTTCTTC	CASSIWGGLSYNEQFF
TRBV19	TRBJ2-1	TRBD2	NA	TGTGCCAGTAGTACTAGCGGGAATGAGCAGTTCTTC	CASSTSGNEQFF
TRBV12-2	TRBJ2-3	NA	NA	TGTGCAAGTCGCTTAGCGGGGAGGGGGGTTCCCACAGATACGCAGTATTTT	CASRLAGRGVPTDTQYF
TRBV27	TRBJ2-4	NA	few	TGTGCCAGCAGTTCATCCCCAGAAGCCAAAAACATTCAGTACTTC	CASSSSPEAKNIQYF
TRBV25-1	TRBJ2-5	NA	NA	TGTGCCAGCAGAGAGGGGGAAAGGGCCCAGTACTTC	CASREGERAQYF
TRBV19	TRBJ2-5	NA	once	TGTGCCAGTAGTACCCAGGGGGGCTCGAAGACCCAGTACTTC	CASSTQGGSKTQYF